This paragraph covers one TCR beta chain sequence. The data are from a study of blood T cell repertoires in COVID-19. Overall study context: Donors in the United States, Italy and Spain gave samples during acute or convalescent COVID-19.

Germline V gene lookup returns CDR1 GTSNPN and CDR2 SVGIG (reference sequence). The CDR3 is 19 amino acids. The V gene lost 0 bases and the J gene lost 0 bases, with 24 bases spanning the gap. Per the authors' pipeline: Estimated nucleated cell counts came from reference gene primer amplification. Clones were sequenced by immunoSEQ multiplex PCR, and TCRdb holds only the in-frame ones, with some missing. That table is the source of V, J and clone size, and D and trimming were worked out from the DNA. The sample holds some 110,000 clones, around 74% seen once. The sequenced sample was peripheral blood. The receptor was derived from a woman aged 70 to 79 with acute or convalescent COVID-19. The V and J genes are TRBV30 and TRBJ2-7, with D perhaps TRBD1 (5 bases). In DNA, the CDR3 is TGTGCCTGGAGTGTACCATGGCTCCAGGGCACCATGCTCTCCTACGAGCAGTACTTC. Translation gives CAWSVPWLQGTMLSYEQYF.